The T cell receptor (beta chain) described here comes from a study of blood T cell repertoires in COVID-19. Germline trimming cut 0 bases from V and 3 bases from J; bases unmatched to any gene: 2. The CDR3 length is 16 residues. Germline CDR1 and CDR2: SGHRS and YFSETQ. The protocol was immunoSEQ multiplex PCR, while the TCRdb copy is restricted to in-frame clones and leaves out a portion. The sample records over 100,000 clones, roughly 75% being singletons. This clone was counted a single time. Distinct nucleotide sequences in the sample also encode this CDR3. The chain joins TRBV5-1 to TRBJ2-1, with TRBD2 identical over 11 bases. Sequencing was done on a sample of peripheral blood. This TCR was sampled from a human donor in a cohort sampled during active or convalescent COVID-19. CDR3 sequence (DNA): TGCGCCAGCAGCTTGGGACTAGCGGGAAGCTACAATGAGCAGTTCTTC. Residues: CASSLGLAGSYNEQFF.